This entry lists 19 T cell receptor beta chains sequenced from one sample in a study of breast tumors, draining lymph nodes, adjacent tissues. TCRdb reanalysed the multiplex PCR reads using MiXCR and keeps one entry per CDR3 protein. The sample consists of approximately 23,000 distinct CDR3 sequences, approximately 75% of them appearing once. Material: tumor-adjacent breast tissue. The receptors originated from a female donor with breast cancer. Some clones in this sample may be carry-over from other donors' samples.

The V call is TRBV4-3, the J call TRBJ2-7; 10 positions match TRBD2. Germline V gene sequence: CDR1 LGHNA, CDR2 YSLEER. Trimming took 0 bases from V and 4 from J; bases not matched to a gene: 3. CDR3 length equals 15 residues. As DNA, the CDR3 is TGCGCCAGCAGCCAAGACCTAGCGGGGGTATACGAGCAGTACTTC. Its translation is CASSQDLAGVYEQYF.

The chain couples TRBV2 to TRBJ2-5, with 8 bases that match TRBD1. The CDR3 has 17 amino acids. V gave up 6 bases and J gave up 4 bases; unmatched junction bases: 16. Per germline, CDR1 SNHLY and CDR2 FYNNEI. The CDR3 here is CASSVRRRGQGRETQYF. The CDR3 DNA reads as TGTGCCAGCAGCGTACGCCGCAGGGGGCAGGGAAGAGAGACCCAGTACTTC.

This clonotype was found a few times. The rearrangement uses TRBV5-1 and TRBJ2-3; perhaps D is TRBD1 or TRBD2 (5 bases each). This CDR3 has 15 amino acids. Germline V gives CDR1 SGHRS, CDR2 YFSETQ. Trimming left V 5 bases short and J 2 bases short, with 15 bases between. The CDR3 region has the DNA TGCGCCAGCAGTTCTGGGACGGACGACACAGATACGCAGTATTTT. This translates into CASSSGTDDTDTQYF.

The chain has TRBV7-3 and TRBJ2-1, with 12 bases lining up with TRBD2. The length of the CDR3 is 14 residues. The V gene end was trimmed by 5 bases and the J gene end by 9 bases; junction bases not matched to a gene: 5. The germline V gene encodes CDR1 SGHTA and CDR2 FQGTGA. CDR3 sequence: CASSRTSGMSEQFF. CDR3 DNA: TGTGCCAGCAGCCGGACTAGCGGGATGAGTGAGCAGTTCTTC.

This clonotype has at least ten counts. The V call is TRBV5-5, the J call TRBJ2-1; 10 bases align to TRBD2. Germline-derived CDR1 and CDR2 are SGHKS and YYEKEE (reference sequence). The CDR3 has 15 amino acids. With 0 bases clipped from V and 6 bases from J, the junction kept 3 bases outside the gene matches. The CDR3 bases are TGTGCCAGCAGCTTGGAACTAGCGGGATTCAATGAGCAGTTCTTC. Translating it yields CASSLELAGFNEQFF.

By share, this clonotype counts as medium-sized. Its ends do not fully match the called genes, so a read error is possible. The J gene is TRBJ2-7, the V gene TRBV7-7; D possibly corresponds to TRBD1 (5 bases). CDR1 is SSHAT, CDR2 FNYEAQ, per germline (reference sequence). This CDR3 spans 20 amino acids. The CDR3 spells CASSLNRGYWGLTGSYEQYF. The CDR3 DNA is TGTGCTAGCAGCTTAAATAGGGGTTACTGGGGCTTGACCGGCTCCTACGAGCAGTACTTC.

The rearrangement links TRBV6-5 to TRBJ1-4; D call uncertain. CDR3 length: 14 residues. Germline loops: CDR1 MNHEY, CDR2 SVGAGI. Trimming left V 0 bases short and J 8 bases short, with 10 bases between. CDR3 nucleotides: TGTGCCAGCAGTTACTCGAGAGTGACGGAAAAACTGTTTTTT. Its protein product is CASSYSRVTEKLFF.

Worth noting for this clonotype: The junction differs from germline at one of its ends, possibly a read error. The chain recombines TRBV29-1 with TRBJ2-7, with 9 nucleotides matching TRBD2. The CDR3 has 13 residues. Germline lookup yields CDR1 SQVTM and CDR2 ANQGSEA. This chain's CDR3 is CGVVSAGGDEQYF. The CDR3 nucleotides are TGCGGCGTTGTGTCGGCGGGAGGGGACGAGCAGTACTTC.

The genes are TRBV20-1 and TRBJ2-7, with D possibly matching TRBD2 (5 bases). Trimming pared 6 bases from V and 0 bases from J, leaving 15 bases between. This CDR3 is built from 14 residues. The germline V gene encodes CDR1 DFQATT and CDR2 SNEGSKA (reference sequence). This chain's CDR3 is CSAADWLHSYEQYF. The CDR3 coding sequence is TGCAGTGCCGCGGACTGGCTACACTCCTACGAGCAGTACTTC.

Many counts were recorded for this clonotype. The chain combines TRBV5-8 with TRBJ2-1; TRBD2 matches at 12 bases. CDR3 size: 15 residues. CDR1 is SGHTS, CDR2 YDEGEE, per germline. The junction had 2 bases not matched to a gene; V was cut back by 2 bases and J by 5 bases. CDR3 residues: CASSFRLAGDNEQFF. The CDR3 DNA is TGTGCCAGCAGCTTCCGACTAGCGGGGGACAATGAGCAGTTCTTC.

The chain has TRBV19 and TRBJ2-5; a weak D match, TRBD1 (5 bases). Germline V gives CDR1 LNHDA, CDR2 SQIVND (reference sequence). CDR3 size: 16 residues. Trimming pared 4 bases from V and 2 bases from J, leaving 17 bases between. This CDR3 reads CASSSGAGFGQETQYF. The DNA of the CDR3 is TGTGCCAGTAGTAGTGGCGCAGGGTTCGGTCAAGAGACCCAGTACTTC.

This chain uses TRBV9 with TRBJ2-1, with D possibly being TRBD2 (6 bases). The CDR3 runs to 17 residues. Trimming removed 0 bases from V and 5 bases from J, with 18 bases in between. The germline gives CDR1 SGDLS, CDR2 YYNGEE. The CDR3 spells CASSVDPSTGLDNEQFF. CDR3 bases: TGTGCCAGCAGCGTAGACCCTTCAACGGGACTCGACAATGAGCAGTTCTTC.

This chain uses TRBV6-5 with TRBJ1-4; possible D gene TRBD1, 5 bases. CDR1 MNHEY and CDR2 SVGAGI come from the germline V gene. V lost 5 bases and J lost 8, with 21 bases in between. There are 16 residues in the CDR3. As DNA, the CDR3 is TGTGCCAGCAGTGAGACCTCAGGGAGTGTTGGGGAAAAACTGTTTTTT. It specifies CASSETSGSVGEKLFF.

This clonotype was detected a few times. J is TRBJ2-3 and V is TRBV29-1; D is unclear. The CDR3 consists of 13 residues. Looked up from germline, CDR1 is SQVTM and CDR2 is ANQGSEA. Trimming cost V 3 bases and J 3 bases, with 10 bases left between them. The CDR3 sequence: CSVDMHLTDTQYF. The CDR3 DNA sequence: TGCAGCGTTGACATGCACTTGACAGATACGCAGTATTTT.

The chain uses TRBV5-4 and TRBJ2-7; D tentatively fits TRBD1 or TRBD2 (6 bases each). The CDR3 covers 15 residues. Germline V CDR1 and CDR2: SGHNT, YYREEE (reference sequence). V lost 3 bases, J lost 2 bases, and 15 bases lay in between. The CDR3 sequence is CASSSGGGQTYEQYF. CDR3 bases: TGTGCCAGCAGCTCTGGAGGGGGACAAACCTACGAGCAGTACTTC. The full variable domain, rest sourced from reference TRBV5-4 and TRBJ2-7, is ETGVTQSPTHLIKTRGQQVTLRCSSQSGHNTVSWYQQALGQGPQFIFQYYREEENGRGNFPPRFSGLQFPNYSSELNVNALELDDSALYLCASSSGGGQTYEQYFGPGTRLTVT.

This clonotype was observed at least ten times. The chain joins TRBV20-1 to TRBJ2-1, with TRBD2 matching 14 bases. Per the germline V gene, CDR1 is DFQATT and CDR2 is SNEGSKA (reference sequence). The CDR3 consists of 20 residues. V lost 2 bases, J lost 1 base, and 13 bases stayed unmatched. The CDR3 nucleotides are TGCAGTGCTAGATATGATCAGGGACTAGCGGGAGCCCCGTCCTACAATGAGCAGTTCTTC. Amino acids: CSARYDQGLAGAPSYNEQFF.

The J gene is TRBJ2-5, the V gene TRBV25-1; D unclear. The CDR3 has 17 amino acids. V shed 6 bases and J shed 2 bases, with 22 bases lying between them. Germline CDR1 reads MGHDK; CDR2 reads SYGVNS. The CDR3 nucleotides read TGTGCCAGCAGCCCCACCGGATCATTCAGGCGTCAAGAGACCCAGTACTTC. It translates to CASSPTGSFRRQETQYF.

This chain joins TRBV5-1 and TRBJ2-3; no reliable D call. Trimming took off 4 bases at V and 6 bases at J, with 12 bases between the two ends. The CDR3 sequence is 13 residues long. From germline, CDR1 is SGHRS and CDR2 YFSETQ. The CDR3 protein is CASSGGRADTQYF. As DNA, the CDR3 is TGCGCCAGCAGCGGCGGCCGGGCGGATACGCAGTATTTT.

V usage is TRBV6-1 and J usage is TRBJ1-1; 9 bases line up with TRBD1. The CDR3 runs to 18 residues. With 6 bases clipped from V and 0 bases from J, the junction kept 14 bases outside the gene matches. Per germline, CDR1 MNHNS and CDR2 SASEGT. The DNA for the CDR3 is TGTGCCAGCAGCGCCGGGACAGGGTGGCCGTTCTTGAACACTGAAGCTTTCTTT. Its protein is CASSAGTGWPFLNTEAFF.